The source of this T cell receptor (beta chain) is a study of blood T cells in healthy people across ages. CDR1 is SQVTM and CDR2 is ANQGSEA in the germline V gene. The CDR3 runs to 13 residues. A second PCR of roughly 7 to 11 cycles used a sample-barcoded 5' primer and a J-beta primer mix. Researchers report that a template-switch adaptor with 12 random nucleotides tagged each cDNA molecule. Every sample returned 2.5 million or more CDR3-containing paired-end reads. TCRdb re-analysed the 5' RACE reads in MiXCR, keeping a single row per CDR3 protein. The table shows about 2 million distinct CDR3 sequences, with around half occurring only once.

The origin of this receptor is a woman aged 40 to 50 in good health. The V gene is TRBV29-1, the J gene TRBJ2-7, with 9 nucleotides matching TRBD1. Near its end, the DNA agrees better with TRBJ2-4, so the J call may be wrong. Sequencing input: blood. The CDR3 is CSVSMGQGIIQYF. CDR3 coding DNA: TGCAGCGTTTCGATGGGACAGGGAATCATTCAGTACTTC.